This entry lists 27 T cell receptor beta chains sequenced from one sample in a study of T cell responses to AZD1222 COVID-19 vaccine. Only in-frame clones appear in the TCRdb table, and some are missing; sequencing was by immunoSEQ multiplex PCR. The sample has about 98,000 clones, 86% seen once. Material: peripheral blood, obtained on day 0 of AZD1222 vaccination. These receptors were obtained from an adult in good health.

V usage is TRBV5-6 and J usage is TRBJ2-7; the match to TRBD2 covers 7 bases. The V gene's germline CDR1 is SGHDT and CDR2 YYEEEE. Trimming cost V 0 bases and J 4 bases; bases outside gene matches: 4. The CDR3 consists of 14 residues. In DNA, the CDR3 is TGTGCCAGCAGCTTGGGTGGGAGGGCTTACGAGCAGTACTTC. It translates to CASSLGGRAYEQYF.

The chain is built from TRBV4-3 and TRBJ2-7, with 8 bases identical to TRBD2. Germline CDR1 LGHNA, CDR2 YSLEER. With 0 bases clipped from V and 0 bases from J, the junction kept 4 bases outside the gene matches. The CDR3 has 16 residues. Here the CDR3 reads CASSQDLAGSSYEQYF. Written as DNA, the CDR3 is TGCGCCAGCAGCCAAGATTTAGCGGGGAGCTCCTACGAGCAGTACTTC.

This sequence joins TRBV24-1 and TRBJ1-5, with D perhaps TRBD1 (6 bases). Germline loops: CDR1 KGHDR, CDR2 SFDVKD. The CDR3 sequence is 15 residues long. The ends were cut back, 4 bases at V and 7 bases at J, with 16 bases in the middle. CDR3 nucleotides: TGTGCCACCAGTGACCGGAGCGGGGGCTGGCAGCCCCAGCATTTT. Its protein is CATSDRSGGWQPQHF.

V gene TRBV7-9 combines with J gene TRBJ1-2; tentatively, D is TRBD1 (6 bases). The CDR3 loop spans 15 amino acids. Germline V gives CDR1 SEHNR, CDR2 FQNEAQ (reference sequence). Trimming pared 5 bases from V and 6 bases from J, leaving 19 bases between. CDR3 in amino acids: CASSGPRGPGDGYTF. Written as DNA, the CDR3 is TGTGCCAGCAGCGGCCCTCGGGGGCCCGGTGATGGCTACACCTTC.

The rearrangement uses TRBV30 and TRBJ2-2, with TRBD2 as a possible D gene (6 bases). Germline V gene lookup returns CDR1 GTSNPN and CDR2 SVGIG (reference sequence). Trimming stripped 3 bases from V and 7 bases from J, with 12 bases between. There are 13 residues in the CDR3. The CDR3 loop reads CAWSFREVGELFF. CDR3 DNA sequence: TGTGCCTGGAGCTTCAGGGAGGTCGGGGAGCTGTTTTTT. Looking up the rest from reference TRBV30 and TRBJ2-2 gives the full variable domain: SQTIHQWPATLVQPVGSPLSLECTVEGTSNPNLYWYRQAAGRGLQLLFYSVGIGQISSEVPQNLSASRPQDRQFILSSKKLLLSDSGFYLCAWSFREVGELFFGEGSRLTVL.

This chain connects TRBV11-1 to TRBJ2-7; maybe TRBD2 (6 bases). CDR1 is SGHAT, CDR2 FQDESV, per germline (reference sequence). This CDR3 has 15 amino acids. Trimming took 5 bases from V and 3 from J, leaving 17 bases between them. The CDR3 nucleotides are TGTGCCAGCAGCCGGACTATTCGTGGTGACTACGAGCAGTACTTC. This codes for CASSRTIRGDYEQYF.

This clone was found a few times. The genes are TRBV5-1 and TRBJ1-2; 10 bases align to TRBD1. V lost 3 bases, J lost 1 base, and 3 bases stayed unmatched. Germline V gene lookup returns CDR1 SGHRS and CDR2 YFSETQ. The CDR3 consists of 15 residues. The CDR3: CASSSGQGDNYGYTF. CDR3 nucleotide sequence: TGCGCCAGCAGCTCCGGACAGGGGGATAACTATGGCTACACCTTC.

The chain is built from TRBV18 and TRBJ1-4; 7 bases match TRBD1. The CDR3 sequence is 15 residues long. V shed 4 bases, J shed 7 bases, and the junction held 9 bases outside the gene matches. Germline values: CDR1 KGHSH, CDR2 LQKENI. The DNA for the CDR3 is TGTGCCAGCTCACTCAGAGGACAGGCGTGTGAAAAACTGTTTTTT. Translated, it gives CASSLRGQACEKLFF.

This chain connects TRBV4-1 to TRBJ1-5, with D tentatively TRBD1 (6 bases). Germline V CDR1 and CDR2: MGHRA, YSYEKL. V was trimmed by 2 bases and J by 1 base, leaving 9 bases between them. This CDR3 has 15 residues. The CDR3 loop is CASSQYRESNQPQHF. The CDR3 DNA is TGCGCCAGCAGCCAATACAGGGAAAGCAATCAGCCCCAGCATTTT.

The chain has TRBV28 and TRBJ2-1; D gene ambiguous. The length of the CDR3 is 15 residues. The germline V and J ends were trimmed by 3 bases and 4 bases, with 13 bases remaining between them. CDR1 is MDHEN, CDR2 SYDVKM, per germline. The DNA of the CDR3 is TGTGCCAGCAGTTTTAGTGGGGTGGGATACAATGAGCAGTTCTTC. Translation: CASSFSGVGYNEQFF.

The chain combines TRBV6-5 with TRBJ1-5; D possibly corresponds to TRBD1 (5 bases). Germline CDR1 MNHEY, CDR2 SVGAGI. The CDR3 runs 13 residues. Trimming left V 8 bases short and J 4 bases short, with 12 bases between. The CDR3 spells CASATGGNQPQHF. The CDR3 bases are TGTGCCAGCGCCACAGGTGGGAATCAGCCCCAGCATTTT.

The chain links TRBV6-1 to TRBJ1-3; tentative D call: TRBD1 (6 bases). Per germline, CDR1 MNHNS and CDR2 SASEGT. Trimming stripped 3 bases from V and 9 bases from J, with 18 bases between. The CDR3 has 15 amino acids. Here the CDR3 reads CASSEHTGPRPTIYF. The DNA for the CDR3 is TGTGCCAGCAGTGAGCACACAGGGCCAAGGCCCACCATATATTTT.

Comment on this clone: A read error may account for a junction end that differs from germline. The CDR3 DNA reads TGTGCCAGCAGTTTGGGTATGAACGCTGAAGCTTTCTTT. It codes for CASSLGMNAEAFF. This chain uses TRBV27 with TRBJ1-1; D is unclear. CDR3 length: 13 residues. The germline V gene encodes CDR1 MNHEY and CDR2 SMNVEV (reference sequence).

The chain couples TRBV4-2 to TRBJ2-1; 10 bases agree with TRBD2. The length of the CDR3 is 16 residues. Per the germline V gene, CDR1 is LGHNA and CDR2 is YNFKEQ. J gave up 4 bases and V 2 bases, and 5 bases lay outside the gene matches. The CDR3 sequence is CASSQPGTSEYNEQFF. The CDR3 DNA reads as TGTGCCAGCAGCCAACCCGGGACTAGCGAGTACAATGAGCAGTTCTTC.

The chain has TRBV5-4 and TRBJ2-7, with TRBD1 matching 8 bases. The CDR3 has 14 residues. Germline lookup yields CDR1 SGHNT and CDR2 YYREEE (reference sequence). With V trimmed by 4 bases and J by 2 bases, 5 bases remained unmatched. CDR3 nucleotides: TGTGCCAGCAGCCGGGACAGGCATCCCTACGAGCAGTACTTC. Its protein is CASSRDRHPYEQYF.

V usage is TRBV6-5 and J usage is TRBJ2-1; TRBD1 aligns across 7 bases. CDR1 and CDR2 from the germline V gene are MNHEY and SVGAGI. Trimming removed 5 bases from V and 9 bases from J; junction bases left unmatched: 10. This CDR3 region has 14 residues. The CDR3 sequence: CASSKAGGPSEQFF. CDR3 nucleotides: TGTGCCAGCAGTAAGGCAGGGGGTCCCTCTGAGCAGTTCTTC.

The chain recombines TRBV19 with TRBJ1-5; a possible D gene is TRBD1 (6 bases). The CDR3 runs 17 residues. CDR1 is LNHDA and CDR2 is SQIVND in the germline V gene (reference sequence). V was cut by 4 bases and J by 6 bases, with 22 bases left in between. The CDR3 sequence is CASSTVTGLGLAQPQHF. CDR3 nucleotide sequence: TGTGCCAGTAGTACGGTCACAGGGTTGGGGCTGGCTCAGCCCCAGCATTTT.

CDR3 amino acids: CASSRTSGNNEQFF. For the CDR3, the DNA is TGCGCCAGCAGCCGGACTAGCGGGAACAATGAGCAGTTCTTC. This rearrangement joins TRBV5-1 to TRBJ2-1; the match to TRBD2 covers 12 bases. The CDR3 covers 14 residues. Germline loops: CDR1 SGHRS, CDR2 YFSETQ. V shed 4 bases, J shed 5 bases, and the junction held 1 base outside the gene matches.

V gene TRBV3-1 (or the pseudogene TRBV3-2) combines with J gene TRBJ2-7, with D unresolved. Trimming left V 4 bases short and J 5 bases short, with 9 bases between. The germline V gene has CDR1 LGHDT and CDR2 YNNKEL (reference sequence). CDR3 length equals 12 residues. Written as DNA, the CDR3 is TGTGCCAGCAGCCCCAATTGGAACGAGCAGTACTTC. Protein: CASSPNWNEQYF.

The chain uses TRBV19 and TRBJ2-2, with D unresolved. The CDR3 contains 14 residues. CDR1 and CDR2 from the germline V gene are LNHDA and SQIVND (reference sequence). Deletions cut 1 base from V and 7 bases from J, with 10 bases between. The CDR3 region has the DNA TGTGCCAGTAGTATAGGGCCCTCGGTCGGGGAGCTGTTTTTT. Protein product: CASSIGPSVGELFF.

The CDR3 region is CASSSPSSGSYEQYF. CDR3 nucleotides: TGTGCCAGCAGTTCCCCCTCTTCGGGGTCCTACGAGCAGTACTTC. The V and J genes are TRBV2 and TRBJ2-7, with D possibly being TRBD2 (5 bases). The CDR3 sequence is 15 residues long. Per germline, CDR1 SNHLY and CDR2 FYNNEI. The V end lost 5 bases, the J end lost 1 base, and 15 bases lay between the germline ends.

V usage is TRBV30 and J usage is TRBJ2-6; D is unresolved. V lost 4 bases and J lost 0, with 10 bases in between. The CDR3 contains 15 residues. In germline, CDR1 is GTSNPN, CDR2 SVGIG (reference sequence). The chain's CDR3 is CAWNKARSGANVLTF. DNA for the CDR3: TGTGCCTGGAATAAAGCCCGCTCTGGGGCCAACGTCCTGACTTTC.

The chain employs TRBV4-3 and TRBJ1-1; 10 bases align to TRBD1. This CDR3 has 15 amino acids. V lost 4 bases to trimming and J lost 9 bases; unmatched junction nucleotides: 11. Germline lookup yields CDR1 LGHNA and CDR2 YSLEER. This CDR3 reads CASSPAGGQGLKAFF. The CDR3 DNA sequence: TGCGCCAGCAGCCCCGCCGGGGGACAGGGGCTGAAAGCTTTCTTT.

The CDR3 loop reads CASSQGQGDSEETQYF. CDR3 bases: TGCGCCAGCAGCCAGGGACAGGGGGACTCCGAGGAGACCCAGTACTTC. This rearrangement joins TRBV4-1 to TRBJ2-5; TRBD1 matches at 11 bases. Germline loops: CDR1 MGHRA, CDR2 YSYEKL. The CDR3 covers 16 residues. Trimming removed 3 bases from V and 5 bases from J; junction bases left unmatched: 8.

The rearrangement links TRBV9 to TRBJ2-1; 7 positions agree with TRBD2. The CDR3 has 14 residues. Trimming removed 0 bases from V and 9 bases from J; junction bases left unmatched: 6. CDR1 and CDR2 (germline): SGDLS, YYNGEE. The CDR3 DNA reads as TGTGCCAGCAGCGTAGCTGCAGCGGGAAGTGAGCAGTTCTTC. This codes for CASSVAAAGSEQFF. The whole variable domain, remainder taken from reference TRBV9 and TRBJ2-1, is DSGVTQTPKHLITATGQRVTLRCSPRSGDLSVYWYQQSLDQGLQFLIQYYNGEERAKGNILERFSAQQFPDLHSELNLSSLELGDSALYFCASSVAAAGSEQFFGPGTRLTVL.

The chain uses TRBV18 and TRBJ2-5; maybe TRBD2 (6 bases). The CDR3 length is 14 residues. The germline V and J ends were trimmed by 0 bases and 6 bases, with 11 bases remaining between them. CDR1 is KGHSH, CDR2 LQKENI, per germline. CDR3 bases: TGTGCCAGCTCACCACCGACCAGCGGGCAGACCCAGTACTTC. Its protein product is CASSPPTSGQTQYF.

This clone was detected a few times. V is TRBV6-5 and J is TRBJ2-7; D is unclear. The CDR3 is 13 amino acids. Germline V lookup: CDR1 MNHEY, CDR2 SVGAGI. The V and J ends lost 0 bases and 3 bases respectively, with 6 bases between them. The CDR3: CASSYSVFYEQYF. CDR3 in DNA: TGTGCCAGCAGTTACTCGGTATTCTACGAGCAGTACTTC.